The text below deals with one TCR beta chain. The CDR3 totals 17 residues. The V segment lost 4 bases and the J segment 6 bases; nucleotides outside the gene matches: 13. Germline V gene sequence: CDR1 SGHDT, CDR2 YYEEEE. This sample is drawn from a study of blood T cell repertoires in COVID-19. Overall study context: Sites across the United States, Italy and Spain contributed samples from acute and convalescent COVID-19. T cells, B-cell-depleted T cells, or PBMCs provided the cDNA or gDNA that served as material.

Original methodology: Amplified reference gene primers provided the basis for estimating nucleated cell counts. Clones were sequenced by immunoSEQ multiplex PCR, and TCRdb holds only the in-frame ones, with some missing. That table furnishes V, J and clone size, whereas the DNA furnished D and trimming. The repertoire holds approximately 530,000 clones, with roughly nine tenths as singletons. Recruited during active infection, patients (from Seattle) were subsequently followed longitudinally. V gene TRBV5-6 combines with J gene TRBJ1-5, with 10 bases that match TRBD1. The sequence came from a woman in her 50s with COVID-19, enrolled during active disease. Sample: peripheral blood. The CDR3 region has the DNA TGTGCCAGCAGCGCCTTAAGGGGACAGGGGAGGCGTCAGCCCCAGCATTTT. This gives the protein CASSALRGQGRRQPQHF.